Sequencing of this TCR beta chain was carried out in a study of blood T cell repertoires in COVID-19. Study-level information: From T cells, B-cell-depleted T cells, or PBMCs came the material, which was cDNA or gDNA.

Authors' data handling: Estimation of nucleated cell counts relied on the amplification of reference gene primers. TCRdb keeps only in-frame clones here, not all; method: immunoSEQ multiplex PCR. D and trimming come from the DNA, and the V and J calls and clone size come from that table. Seen here are around 78,000 clones, approximately 90% observed once, and the top ten hold less than 1.5%. This clone occurred once. V lost 8 bases, J lost 7 bases, and 23 bases lay in between. Germline V lookup: CDR1 GTSNPN, CDR2 SVGIG (reference sequence). This CDR3 region has 14 residues. The TCR comes from a woman aged 45-65 years with acute COVID-19. V and J are TRBV30 and TRBJ1-2; perhaps TRBD1 as D (6 bases). Sequences were obtained from PBMCs or T cells enriched from blood (not recorded which). CDR3 protein: CAKGGIGEATGYTF. In nucleotides, the CDR3 is TGTGCCAAGGGGGGGATAGGGGAGGCGACTGGCTACACCTTC.